This record covers a single TCR beta chain. What it recognizes is unknown. This sample is part of a study of cytomegalovirus exposure and HLA in healthy donors. General study findings and limits: Upon later analysis, TCR association rates were observed to vary by HLA locus, being highest for DRB1 and lowest for HLA-C. Among TCR beta chains, those listed as cytomegalovirus-associated numbered over 150.

PCR amplification relied on 60 Vbeta primers (plus 13 Jbeta primers). TCRdb keeps only in-frame clones here, not all; method: immunoSEQ multiplex PCR. The profile shows roughly 100,000 clones, almost 85% of them singletons. The specimen was PBMCs. The clonotype originates from a woman aged 18-35 years in good health and CMV-seropositive.

The CDR3 sequence: CASRLFPLTNTEAFF. Written as DNA, the CDR3 is TGTGCCAGCAGACTTTTTCCACTTACCAACACTGAAGCTTTCTTT. The J gene is TRBJ1-1, the V gene TRBV6-5; no firm D call. The CDR3 totals 15 residues. With 6 bases removed from V and 2 bases from J, the gap between germline ends came to 16 bases. CDR1 and CDR2 (germline): MNHEY, SVGAGI.